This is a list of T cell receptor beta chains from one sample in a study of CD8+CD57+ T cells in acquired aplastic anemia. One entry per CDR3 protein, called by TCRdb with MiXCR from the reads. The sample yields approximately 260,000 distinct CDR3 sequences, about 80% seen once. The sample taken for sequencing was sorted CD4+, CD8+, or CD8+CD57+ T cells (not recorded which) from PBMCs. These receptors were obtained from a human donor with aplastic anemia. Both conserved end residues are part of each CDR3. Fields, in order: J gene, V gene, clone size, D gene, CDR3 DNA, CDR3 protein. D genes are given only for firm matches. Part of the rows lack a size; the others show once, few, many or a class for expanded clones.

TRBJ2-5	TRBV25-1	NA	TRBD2	TGTGCCAGCAGTCCAGGGAATTCGGACAGGGGTCGAGTAGCGGGAGGGAAGGAGACCCAGTACTTC	CASSPGNSDRGRVAGGKETQYF
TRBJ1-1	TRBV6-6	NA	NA	TGTGCCAGCAGTACCACGGGGTTCACTGAAGCTTTCTTT	CASSTTGFTEAFF
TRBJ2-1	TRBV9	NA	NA	TGCGCCAGCAGCTTGGTGTCAGGGACGGAAGATAAGCAGTTCTTC	CASSLVSGTEDKQFF
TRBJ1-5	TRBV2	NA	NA	TGCGCCAGCGGGCACACGGGCACTGATCCCCAGCATTTT	CASGHTGTDPQHF
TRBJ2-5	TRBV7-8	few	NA	TGTGCCAGCCTGGCGGGGCCGCGAGAGACCCAGTACTTC	CASLAGPRETQYF
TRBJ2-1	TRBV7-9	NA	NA	TGTGCCAGCAGCCAGACTGGCGGAAACGGTCGGGATCAGTTCTTC	CASSQTGGNGRDQFF
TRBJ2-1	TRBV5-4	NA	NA	TGTGCCAGCAGGATGGGGCTAGGGGGGTACTACAATGAGCAGTTCTTC	CASRMGLGGYYNEQFF
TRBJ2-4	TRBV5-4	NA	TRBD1	TGTGCCAGCAGCTTTACTACCGGGACAGGGGAAAACATTCAGTACTTC	CASSFTTGTGENIQYF
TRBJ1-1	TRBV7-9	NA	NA	TGTGCCAGAGAAGAGGCTGCGGAGTGGCATGACGCTTTCTTT	CAREEAAEWHDAFF
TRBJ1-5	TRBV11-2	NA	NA	TGTGCCAGCAGCTGGGGGACCGCCCGAAATCAGCCCCAGCATTTT	CASSWGTARNQPQHF
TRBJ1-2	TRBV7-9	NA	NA	TGTGCCAGCAGCTTCCCACCAGGGCGCGACTCCACAGATACCTTC	CASSFPPGRDSTDTF
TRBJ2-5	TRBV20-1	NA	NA	TGCAGTGCTAGCTCAAGGCCTGGTTGGCCAAGTCAGCCCCAGTACTTC	CSASSRPGWPSQPQYF
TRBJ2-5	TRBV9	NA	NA	TGTGCCACCAGCGGAGGGGTCTCGAGAAATCAGCCCCACTTC	CATSGGVSRNQPHF
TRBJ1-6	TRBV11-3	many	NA	TGTGCCAGCAGCTTAGATCTGACAGGTTCACCCCTCCACTTT	CASSLDLTGSPLHF
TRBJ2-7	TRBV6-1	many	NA	TGTGCCAGCAGTGAAGGCGGGACAGACTACGAGCAGTACTTC	CASSEGGTDYEQYF
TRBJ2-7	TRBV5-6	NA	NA	TGTGCCAGCATAATGTCGGCCTCGCCTACATACGAGCAGTACTTC	CASIMSASPTYEQYF